These T cell receptor beta chains were read from a single sample in a study of beta chain features in type 1 diabetes. Data came from immunoSEQ multiplex PCR; TCRdb stores just in-frame clones and leaves some out. The table includes some 900,000 clones, under 20% detected once. Input material: naive CD4+ T cells from blood. Receptors originate from a woman aged 18-29 years in good health. CDR3s include the opening cysteine and the closing phenylalanine or tryptophan. Fields, in order: clone size, V gene, J gene, CDR3 length, D gene, CDR3 DNA, CDR3 protein. A D gene is named only where the DNA matches it firmly. Clone size is shown for a subset of rows, as once, few, many or a class of expanded clone.

clone_size: -; v_call: TRBV29-1; j_call: TRBJ2-3; cdr3_length: 14; d_call: TRBD1; cdr3_nt: TGCAGCGTTGGGACAGGGACAAGCACAGATACGCAGTATTTT; cdr3_aa: CSVGTGTSTDTQYF
clone_size: few; v_call: TRBV18; j_call: TRBJ2-7; cdr3_length: 13; d_call: -; cdr3_nt: TGTGCCAGCTCACTAGGCCTCCTCTACGAGCAGTACTTC; cdr3_aa: CASSLGLLYEQYF
clone_size: -; v_call: TRBV5-1; j_call: TRBJ2-5; cdr3_length: 15; d_call: -; cdr3_nt: TGCGCCAGCAGCTCACAGCTACCCCCACAAGAGACCCAGTACTTC; cdr3_aa: CASSSQLPPQETQYF
clone_size: few; v_call: TRBV5-1; j_call: TRBJ2-2; cdr3_length: 16; d_call: TRBD2; cdr3_nt: TGCGCCAGCAGCTCAGCGGGAGCCCTGAACACCGGGGAGCTGTTTTTT; cdr3_aa: CASSSAGALNTGELFF
clone_size: -; v_call: TRBV6-6; j_call: TRBJ2-3; cdr3_length: 16; d_call: -; cdr3_nt: TGTGCCAGCAGTTACGTTCAGGGCTTTGGCACAGATACGCAGTATTTT; cdr3_aa: CASSYVQGFGTDTQYF
clone_size: -; v_call: TRBV5-1; j_call: TRBJ1-4; cdr3_length: 15; d_call: TRBD1; cdr3_nt: TGCGCCAGCAGGGACAGGGGGCTTGATAATGAAAAACTGTTTTTT; cdr3_aa: CASRDRGLDNEKLFF
clone_size: few; v_call: TRBV7-7; j_call: TRBJ2-1; cdr3_length: 16; d_call: TRBD1; cdr3_nt: TGTGCTAGCAGCCCCACGGACAGGAGCTCCTACAATGAGCAGTTCTTC; cdr3_aa: CASSPTDRSSYNEQFF
clone_size: -; v_call: TRBV7-2; j_call: TRBJ2-3; cdr3_length: 14; d_call: -; cdr3_nt: TGTGCCAGCAGCTTATGGTCGGGCACAGATACGCAGTATTTT; cdr3_aa: CASSLWSGTDTQYF
clone_size: -; v_call: TRBV4-2; j_call: TRBJ2-5; cdr3_length: 17; d_call: TRBD2; cdr3_nt: TGTGCCAGCAGCCAAGATAGGAGTCTAGCGGGAGAGGAGACCCAGTACTTC; cdr3_aa: CASSQDRSLAGEETQYF
clone_size: -; v_call: TRBV19; j_call: TRBJ2-7; cdr3_length: 13; d_call: TRBD2; cdr3_nt: TGTGCCAGTAGAGGGACTAGCAGCTACGAGCAGTACTTC; cdr3_aa: CASRGTSSYEQYF
clone_size: few; v_call: TRBV14; j_call: TRBJ1-2; cdr3_length: 14; d_call: TRBD1; cdr3_nt: TGTGCCAGCAGCCCGAATGGACAGGGGGCCGGCTACACCTTC; cdr3_aa: CASSPNGQGAGYTF
clone_size: few; v_call: TRBV18; j_call: TRBJ1-1; cdr3_length: 13; d_call: -; cdr3_nt: TGTGCCACCGAAGGGCCGGGTGGCACTGAAGCTTTCTTT; cdr3_aa: CATEGPGGTEAFF
clone_size: few; v_call: TRBV5-1; j_call: TRBJ2-7; cdr3_length: 11; d_call: -; cdr3_nt: TGCGCCAGCAGCACGGGGATTTGGCAGTACTTC; cdr3_aa: CASSTGIWQYF
clone_size: few; v_call: TRBV4-3; j_call: TRBJ2-7; cdr3_length: 13; d_call: -; cdr3_nt: TGCGCCAGCAGCCAAGATATCCCTTACGAGCAGTACTTC; cdr3_aa: CASSQDIPYEQYF
clone_size: -; v_call: TRBV7-9; j_call: TRBJ2-1; cdr3_length: 15; d_call: -; cdr3_nt: TGTGCCAGCAGCCCCCGACTAGTTGGGGACAATGAGCAGTTCTTC; cdr3_aa: CASSPRLVGDNEQFF
clone_size: few; v_call: TRBV5-1; j_call: TRBJ1-1; cdr3_length: 15; d_call: -; cdr3_nt: TGCGCCAGCAGCTTGGGAACAGGAATGAACACTGAAGCTTTCTTT; cdr3_aa: CASSLGTGMNTEAFF
clone_size: few; v_call: TRBV28; j_call: TRBJ2-5; cdr3_length: 11; d_call: -; cdr3_nt: TGTGCCAGCAGAATATTGGAGACCCAGTACTTC; cdr3_aa: CASRILETQYF
clone_size: -; v_call: TRBV15; j_call: TRBJ2-6; cdr3_length: 19; d_call: -; cdr3_nt: TGTGCCACCAGCAGAGATTGGGGACGCCAAGCCTCTGGGGCCAACGTCCTGACTTTC; cdr3_aa: CATSRDWGRQASGANVLTF
clone_size: -; v_call: TRBV6-1; j_call: TRBJ2-1; cdr3_length: 16; d_call: -; cdr3_nt: TGTGCCAGCAGTGAAGCGTTAGCCGGGAGTGCAAATGAGCAGTTCTTC; cdr3_aa: CASSEALAGSANEQFF
clone_size: few; v_call: TRBV15; j_call: TRBJ2-2; cdr3_length: 13; d_call: -; cdr3_nt: TGTGCCACCAGCAGAGACCCAACCGGGGAGCTGTTTTTT; cdr3_aa: CATSRDPTGELFF
clone_size: few; v_call: TRBV7-2; j_call: TRBJ2-5; cdr3_length: 15; d_call: -; cdr3_nt: TGTGCCAGCAGCTATATACTAGCATCCCAAGAGACCCAGTACTTC; cdr3_aa: CASSYILASQETQYF
clone_size: once; v_call: TRBV19; j_call: TRBJ2-2; cdr3_length: 16; d_call: -; cdr3_nt: TGTGCCAGTAGTAGACATCTAGAGAGGAACACCGGGGAGCTGTTTTTT; cdr3_aa: CASSRHLERNTGELFF
clone_size: -; v_call: TRBV18; j_call: TRBJ2-7; cdr3_length: 17; d_call: -; cdr3_nt: TGTGCCAGCTCACCACCGAGCCTCACCGCCGGATACGGCGAGCAGTACTTC; cdr3_aa: CASSPPSLTAGYGEQYF
clone_size: few; v_call: TRBV6-5; j_call: TRBJ2-3; cdr3_length: 14; d_call: TRBD2; cdr3_nt: TGTGCCAGCAGTTACGGGACTAGCGCTGATACGCAGTATTTT; cdr3_aa: CASSYGTSADTQYF
clone_size: few; v_call: TRBV29-1; j_call: TRBJ2-2; cdr3_length: 15; d_call: -; cdr3_nt: TGCAGCGCCGTGGAGGGTAGACCGAACACCGGGGAGCTGTTTTTT; cdr3_aa: CSAVEGRPNTGELFF
clone_size: -; v_call: TRBV28; j_call: TRBJ2-1; cdr3_length: 12; d_call: -; cdr3_nt: TGTGCCAGCAGTTTACTGACTAACGAGCAGTTCTTC; cdr3_aa: CASSLLTNEQFF
clone_size: -; v_call: TRBV25-1; j_call: TRBJ2-1; cdr3_length: 14; d_call: TRBD2; cdr3_nt: TGTGCCAGCAGTGAACGCGGGACTAATAATGAGCAGTTCTTC; cdr3_aa: CASSERGTNNEQFF
clone_size: -; v_call: TRBV4-3; j_call: TRBJ2-2; cdr3_length: 14; d_call: -; cdr3_nt: TGCGCCAGCAGTAGGCAGAGGAACACTGGGGAGCTGTTTTTT; cdr3_aa: CASSRQRNTGELFF
clone_size: few; v_call: TRBV4-3; j_call: TRBJ2-3; cdr3_length: 16; d_call: TRBD2; cdr3_nt: TGCGCCAGCAGGGGCCCTAGCGGGATGAGAACAGATACGCAGTATTTT; cdr3_aa: CASRGPSGMRTDTQYF
clone_size: -; v_call: TRBV19; j_call: TRBJ2-2; cdr3_length: 14; d_call: -; cdr3_nt: TGTGCCAGTAGTTTGGACTACGGAACCGGGGAGCTGTTTTTT; cdr3_aa: CASSLDYGTGELFF
clone_size: few; v_call: TRBV11-2; j_call: TRBJ1-1; cdr3_length: 13; d_call: -; cdr3_nt: TGTGCCAGCAGCCCCCACCTGAACACTGAAGCTTTCTTT; cdr3_aa: CASSPHLNTEAFF
clone_size: -; v_call: TRBV29-1; j_call: TRBJ1-2; cdr3_length: 12; d_call: -; cdr3_nt: TGCAGCGTTGAAGATCCTGGCTCCGGCTACACCTTC; cdr3_aa: CSVEDPGSGYTF
clone_size: -; v_call: TRBV5-1; j_call: TRBJ2-3; cdr3_length: 17; d_call: TRBD1; cdr3_nt: TGCGCCAGCAGCTACTCTCCGGGACAGGGGCGATTAGATACGCAGTATTTT; cdr3_aa: CASSYSPGQGRLDTQYF
clone_size: -; v_call: TRBV4-3; j_call: TRBJ1-1; cdr3_length: 19; d_call: TRBD1; cdr3_nt: TGCGCCAGCAGCCAAGATTTTTCTACAGGCAGGGGGCTGCTAGGTGAAGCTTTCTTT; cdr3_aa: CASSQDFSTGRGLLGEAFF
clone_size: -; v_call: TRBV2; j_call: TRBJ2-7; cdr3_length: 14; d_call: -; cdr3_nt: TGTGCCAGCAGTGACGGGGGGCACTCCTACGAGCAGTACTTC; cdr3_aa: CASSDGGHSYEQYF
clone_size: -; v_call: TRBV7-3; j_call: TRBJ1-1; cdr3_length: 13; d_call: -; cdr3_nt: TGTGCCAGCAGCAACCGCCCCCGGGAACCAGCTTTCTTT; cdr3_aa: CASSNRPREPAFF
clone_size: -; v_call: TRBV7-2; j_call: TRBJ2-1; cdr3_length: 15; d_call: TRBD2; cdr3_nt: TGTGCCAGCCGTACACCGGGAGGGCCCTACAATGAGCAGTTCTTC; cdr3_aa: CASRTPGGPYNEQFF
clone_size: -; v_call: TRBV21-1; j_call: TRBJ2-5; cdr3_length: 13; d_call: -; cdr3_nt: -; cdr3_aa: CASYECAEETQYF